This T cell receptor (beta chain) was captured in a study of Ad26.COV2.S vaccination and SARS-CoV-2 variants. Study-wide context: Intramuscular Ad26.COV2.S doses were given once or twice, 56 days apart. Findings and limits, study-wide: Researchers cautioned that TCR breadth and depth analyses may have underestimated total T cell responses. Spike-specific CD8+ and CD4+ T cell responses reportedly showed substantial breadth after vaccination.

The treatment is: roughly 18 received Ad26.COV2.S at low or high dose, single or two shots; roughly five received placebo; per-sample allocation not given. Material that was analyzed had been drawn on day 63 after the first vaccine or placebo injection. Data came from immunoSEQ multiplex PCR; TCRdb stores just in-frame clones and leaves some out. Counted here are a few hundred thousand clones, around 86% occurring once; the ten biggest clones make up approximately 3.6%. The table lists this clone with a few counts. Its target is not known. Per germline, CDR1 LGHDT and CDR2 YNNKEL (reference sequence). This CDR3 contains 16 residues. The V end was cut by 4 bases, the J end by 0 bases, with 12 bases between.

The sequence came from a person between 18 and 65 years old who received the Ad26.COV2.S COVID-19 vaccine or a placebo. The J gene is TRBJ2-2, the V gene TRBV3-1 (or the pseudogene TRBV3-2); D tentatively reads TRBD1 or TRBD2 (5 bases each). Sequencing used peripheral blood, obtained in a trial of Ad26.COV2.S vaccine versus placebo. The CDR3 nucleotides are TGTGCCAGCAGCCTAAGGGACCTCTCGAACACCGGGGAGCTGTTTTTT. Its protein is CASSLRDLSNTGELFF.